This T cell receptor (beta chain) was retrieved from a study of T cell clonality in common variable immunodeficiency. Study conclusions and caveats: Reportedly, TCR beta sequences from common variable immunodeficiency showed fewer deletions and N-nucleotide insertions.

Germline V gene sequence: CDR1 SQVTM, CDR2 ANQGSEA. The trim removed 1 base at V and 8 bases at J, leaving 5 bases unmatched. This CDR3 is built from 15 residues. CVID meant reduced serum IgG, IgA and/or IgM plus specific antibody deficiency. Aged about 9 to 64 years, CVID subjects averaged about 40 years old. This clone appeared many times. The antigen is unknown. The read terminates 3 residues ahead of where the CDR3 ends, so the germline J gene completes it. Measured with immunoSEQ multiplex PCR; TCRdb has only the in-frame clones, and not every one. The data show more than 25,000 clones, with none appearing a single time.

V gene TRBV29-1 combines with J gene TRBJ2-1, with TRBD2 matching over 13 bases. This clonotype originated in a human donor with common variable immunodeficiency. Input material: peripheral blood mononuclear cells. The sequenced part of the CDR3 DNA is TGCAGCGTTGAAGGGACTAGCGGGAGTAAGTATGAG. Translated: CSVEGTSGSKYE. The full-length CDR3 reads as CSVEGTSGSKYEQFF.